This entry lists 24 T cell receptor beta chains sequenced from one sample in a study of early T cells in non-severe SARS-CoV-2 infection (dated by TCRdb to the early 2020s). The method behind the library was 5' RACE. Sequencing relied on a NextSeq 500. Through fastp at Q25 and MiXCR, TCRdb rebuilt clones from the public reads, retaining in-frame beta chains. CDR3 protein duplicates are merged, each entry listing the most common genes and DNA. The sample table shows 45,000 to 75,000 distinct CDR3 sequences, and around 6% are seen once. Roughly 7% of the sample is taken by the ten largest. Sequenced input: whole blood. All receptors come from an adult who was a healthcare worker with PCR-confirmed SARS-CoV-2 infection or an uninfected control (not recorded which).

This clonotype appeared many times. V and J are TRBV15 and TRBJ2-7; 12 bases align to TRBD2. Looked up from germline, CDR1 is LNHNV and CDR2 is YYDKDF (reference sequence). The CDR3 loop spans 17 amino acids. V gave up 0 bases and J gave up 5 bases; unmatched junction bases: 8. CDR3 in DNA: TGTGCCACCAGCAGAGATCGACTAGCGGGAGTGATCGACGAGCAGTACTTC. Translating it yields CATSRDRLAGVIDEQYF.

This clonotype came up a few times. The rearrangement joins TRBV27 to TRBJ2-2, with 9 bases aligning to TRBD2. The J segment lost 6 bases and the V segment lost 6 bases, leaving 20 bases of the junction unmatched. This CDR3 is 19 amino acids long. Germline-derived CDR1 and CDR2 are MNHEY and SMNVEV (reference sequence). The CDR3 DNA follows: TGTGCCAGCAGCTCAAAATTGTTGGATAGCGGGAGAGGAGCCGGGGAGCTGTTTTTT. This gives the protein CASSSKLLDSGRGAGELFF.

This clonotype was recorded many times. The genes are TRBV19 and TRBJ2-2, with D maybe TRBD1 (6 bases). This CDR3 has 15 amino acids. Germline V gene sequence: CDR1 LNHDA, CDR2 SQIVND (reference sequence). Deletions cut 9 bases from V and 2 bases from J, with 16 bases between. The CDR3 DNA sequence: TGTGCCAGCCACAAAGGGACATTTAACACCGGGGAGCTGTTTTTT. Translated, it gives CASHKGTFNTGELFF.

The chain employs TRBV15 and TRBJ1-1, with 8 bases matching TRBD1. The CDR3 contains 15 residues. The germline gives CDR1 LNHNV, CDR2 YYDKDF (reference sequence). Unmatched junction bases numbered 2, after V lost 1 base and J lost 1 base. In nucleotides, the CDR3 is TGTGCCACCAGCAGAGGGACAGGGACGAACACTGAAGCTTTCTTT. Encoded protein: CATSRGTGTNTEAFF.

This clonotype was counted ten times or more. V gene TRBV16 combines with J gene TRBJ1-1; the D is unclear. The CDR3 extends over 14 amino acids. Germline V gene lookup returns CDR1 KGHSY and CDR2 FQNENV. V shed 3 bases and J shed 4 bases, with 12 bases lying between them. CDR3 loop: CASSHSRSGTEAFF. CDR3 nucleotides: TGTGCCAGCAGCCATAGCCGGTCTGGCACTGAAGCTTTCTTT.

This clonotype was observed a few times. CDR3: CASSEGVAGSPLHF. In nucleotides, the CDR3 is TGTGCCAGCAGTGAAGGTGTTGCGGGGTCACCCCTCCACTTT. This chain connects TRBV2 to TRBJ1-6; D is unresolved. The CDR3 covers 14 residues. The V gene lost 1 base and the J gene lost 10 bases, with 11 bases spanning the gap. Germline values: CDR1 SNHLY, CDR2 FYNNEI.

This rearrangement joins TRBV6-5 to TRBJ2-1; a possible D gene is TRBD1 (6 bases). Germline CDR1 reads MNHEY; CDR2 reads SVGAGI. Trimming left V 0 bases short and J 6 bases short, with 27 bases between. The CDR3 has 20 amino acids. This CDR3 is CASSYSMIGGWGHRINEQFF. The CDR3 DNA is TGTGCCAGCAGTTACTCGATGATAGGGGGATGGGGGCACCGAATCAATGAGCAGTTCTTC.

This clonotype showed up many times. This chain links TRBV19 with TRBJ1-5; D call uncertain. The CDR3 is 15 residues long. With 4 bases removed from V and 0 bases from J, the gap between germline ends came to 10 bases. Germline CDR1 and CDR2: LNHDA and SQIVND (reference sequence). CDR3 nucleotides: TGTGCCAGTAGTAGGGCACAAGATAGCAATCAGCCCCAGCATTTT. Protein: CASSRAQDSNQPQHF.

Comment on this clonotype: A junction end diverges from the germline sequence, so it may reflect a read error. This chain uses TRBV12-3 or TRBV12-4 with TRBJ2-7; TRBD1 or TRBD2 may be the D gene (5 bases each). The CDR3 is made up of 14 amino acids. This chain's CDR3 is CASRLGTATTEQYF. The CDR3 bases are TGTGCCAGCAGATTAGGGACGGCGACCACCGAGCAGTACTTC.

In its sample, this clonotype was seen a few times. Compared with germline, one end of the junction differs, possibly owing to a read error. V usage is TRBV7-9 and J usage is TRBJ1-6; tentatively, D is TRBD1 (5 bases). Germline V gene data show CDR1 as SEHNR and CDR2 as FQNEAQ (reference sequence). The CDR3 has 15 amino acids. CDR3 residues: CASSSQTDYNSPLPF. In DNA, the CDR3 is TGTGCCAGCAGCTCTCAGACAGATTATAATTCACCCCTCCCTTTT. Full variable domain (remainder filled in from reference TRBV7-9 and TRBJ1-6): DTGVSQNPRHKITKRGQNVTFRCDPISEHNRLYWYRQTLGQGPEFLTYFQNEAQLEKSRLLSDRFSAERPKGSFSTLEIQRTEQGDSAMYLCASSSQTDYNSPLPFGNGTRLTVT.

In this sample, this clonotype turned up a few times. The rearrangement links TRBV12-3 or TRBV12-4 to TRBJ1-5; maybe TRBD1 (5 bases). This CDR3 is built from 15 residues. The germline V and J ends were trimmed by 5 bases and 2 bases, with 13 bases remaining between them. The CDR3 sequence: CASSRDSAGNQPQHF. CDR3 nucleotides: TGTGCCAGCAGTCGGGACTCGGCGGGCAATCAGCCCCAGCATTTT.

The table lists this clonotype with many counts. The V and J genes are TRBV20-1 and TRBJ1-4, with a weak D call TRBD1 (6 bases). V was shortened by 6 bases and J by 12 bases, with 17 bases between the two germline ends. CDR3 length: 12 amino acids. Germline values: CDR1 DFQATT, CDR2 SNEGSKA (reference sequence). This chain's CDR3 is CSARGGATELFF. The DNA for the CDR3 is TGCAGTGCGCGAGGGGGAGCCACCGAACTGTTTTTT.

This clonotype was recorded many times. This chain connects TRBV6-4 to TRBJ1-2, with D possibly being TRBD1 (5 bases). Trimming shortened V by 8 bases and J by 5 bases, and 21 bases separated the two germline ends. Germline assignment: CDR1 MRHNA and CDR2 SNTAGT. The CDR3 length is 15 residues. As DNA, the CDR3 is TGTGCCAGCCCCTGTGGACACCCGCAGGGATATGGCTACACCTTC. Translating it yields CASPCGHPQGYGYTF.

This clonotype was observed many times. The chain is built from TRBV29-1 and TRBJ2-5; possibly TRBD2 for D (6 bases). The germline V and J ends were trimmed by 5 bases and 4 bases, with 14 bases remaining between them. The CDR3 is made up of 13 amino acids. CDR1 and CDR2 (germline): SQVTM, ANQGSEA. This CDR3 is CSVFGAGIETQYF. CDR3 bases: TGCAGCGTTTTCGGCGCGGGGATAGAGACCCAGTACTTC. The full variable domain, in which reference TRBV29-1 and TRBJ2-5 provide the parts outside the CDR3, is SAVISQKPSRDICQRGTSLTIQCQVDSQVTMMFWYRQQPGQSLTLIATANQGSEATYESGFVIDKFPISRPNLTFSTLTVSNMSPEDSSIYLCSVFGAGIETQYFGPGTRLLVL.

This clonotype was counted at least ten times. As DNA, the CDR3 is TGTGCCATCAATAGGGCAGCGGGAGGGGACACTGAAGCTTTCTTT. Protein product: CAINRAAGGDTEAFF. The rearrangement uses TRBV10-3 and TRBJ1-1; tentative D call: TRBD1 (5 bases). V was clipped by 7 bases and J by 3 bases, with 18 bases between them. In germline, CDR1 is ENHRY, CDR2 SYGVKD. CDR3 length equals 15 residues.

This clonotype was detected ten times or more. The CDR3 spells CASSHDAETGSYEQYF. For the CDR3, the DNA is TGCGCCAGCAGCCACGATGCTGAGACAGGGTCCTACGAGCAGTACTTC. This chain links TRBV5-1 with TRBJ2-7, with 7 bases identical to TRBD1. Germline lookup yields CDR1 SGHRS and CDR2 YFSETQ. The CDR3 runs 16 residues. V was pared by 4 bases and J by 1 base, with 11 bases of the junction left unmatched.

The sample holds many counts of this clonotype. The chain is built from TRBV20-1 and TRBJ2-7; 8 bases map to TRBD1. The CDR3 is 14 amino acids. Germline V gives CDR1 DFQATT, CDR2 SNEGSKA (reference sequence). The trim removed 4 bases at V and 6 bases at J, leaving 11 bases unmatched. DNA for the CDR3: TGCAGTGCTAACCCGGACAGGGCGCGAGGCGAGCAGTACTTC. It encodes CSANPDRARGEQYF.

This clonotype was recorded many times. This CDR3 reads CASSSTGLSTEAFF. The CDR3 DNA reads TGCGCCAGCAGCTCTACGGGGCTTAGCACTGAAGCTTTCTTT. This rearrangement joins TRBV5-1 to TRBJ1-1, with D possibly being TRBD1 (5 bases). The germline gives CDR1 SGHRS, CDR2 YFSETQ. V shed 3 bases and J shed 4 bases, with 13 bases lying between them. The CDR3 consists of 14 residues.

This clonotype was recorded many times. At one end, the junction sequence differs from germline, possibly due to a read error. The V and J genes are TRBV5-1 and TRBJ2-1; D could derive from TRBD1 or TRBD2 (6 bases each). The CDR3 runs to 15 residues. Looked up from germline, CDR1 is SGHRS and CDR2 is YFSETQ. Here the CDR3 reads CASSLVGGSHNEQFF. DNA of the CDR3: TGCGCCAGCAGCTTGGTCGGGGGCTCCCACAATGAGCAGTTCTTC.

This clonotype was counted ten times or more. The chain combines TRBV3-1 with TRBJ1-6; D unclear. CDR1 is LGHDT, CDR2 YNNKEL, per germline (reference sequence). The CDR3 has 15 amino acids. V shed 1 base and J shed 10 bases, with 14 bases lying between them. The CDR3 nucleotides read TGTGCCAGCAGCCAAGGCACTTGGGCCTCATCACCCCTCCACTTT. Protein product: CASSQGTWASSPLHF.

This clonotype occurred a few times. This chain connects TRBV18 to TRBJ2-5; D perhaps matches TRBD1 (6 bases). This CDR3 comprises 14 residues. V lost 3 bases and J 4 bases, leaving 12 bases between the germline ends. Germline CDR1 KGHSH, CDR2 LQKENI. CDR3 residues: CASSPQGFRETQYF. The CDR3 DNA sequence: TGTGCCAGCTCACCTCAGGGGTTCCGAGAGACCCAGTACTTC.

The chain combines TRBV11-1 with TRBJ2-3; D may be TRBD1 (5 bases). The CDR3 contains 14 residues. Germline values: CDR1 SGHAT, CDR2 FQDESV (reference sequence). Deletions cut 5 bases from V and 2 bases from J, with 11 bases between. The CDR3 sequence: CASSPDRITDTQYF. The CDR3 bases are TGTGCCAGCAGCCCAGACAGAATCACAGATACGCAGTATTTT.

The V and J genes are TRBV7-9 and TRBJ1-1; unclear D gene. Per germline, CDR1 SEHNR and CDR2 FQNEAQ (reference sequence). Trimming took off 5 bases at V and 6 bases at J, with 13 bases between the two ends. This CDR3 contains 13 residues. The CDR3 spells CASSQSTWSEAFF. CDR3 bases: TGTGCCAGCAGCCAGTCGACGTGGTCTGAAGCTTTCTTT.

The chain recombines TRBV20-1 with TRBJ2-1; D gene unclear. Germline V gene lookup returns CDR1 DFQATT and CDR2 SNEGSKA (reference sequence). V lost 5 bases and J lost 9, with 8 bases in between. The CDR3 sequence is 10 residues long. Here the CDR3 DNA reads TGCAGTGCTGCCCTGCGTGAGCAGTTCTTC. Its protein product is CSAALREQFF.